This TCR beta chain was found in a study of beta chain features in type 1 diabetes. Findings of the study overall: All four CD4+ subsets from Type 1 diabetes patients carried moderately but significantly shorter TCRB CDR3s. Cells with high TCR expression could be over-represented by cDNA sequencing.

All of the isolated RNA was reverse transcribed, so expressed TCRB transcripts were sequenced. This table comes from immunoSEQ multiplex PCR, and its TCRdb copy is limited to in-frame clones, with some not included. The sample has about 120,000 clones; roughly 15% are singletons. The sample holds a few counts of this clone. Its antigen remains unidentified. The CDR3 extends over 15 amino acids. Germline V gene data show CDR1 as SNHLY and CDR2 as FYNNEI. With V trimmed by 4 bases and J by 4 bases, 3 bases remained unmatched. A CD45RO/CCR7/CD25/CD127/CD95/CD27 panel sorted naive, central memory, regulatory and stem cell-like memory CD4+ cells. Purities in excess of 95% were seen in all sorted populations.

This receptor was obtained from a man under 40 with type 1 diabetes. Sequences were obtained from central memory CD4+ T cells from blood. The chain combines TRBV2 with TRBJ1-5; 11 bases are shared with TRBD1. The CDR3 loop reads CASSGGQGVNQPQHF. The CDR3 DNA is TGTGCCAGCAGTGGGGGACAGGGGGTAAATCAGCCCCAGCATTTT.